A selection of T cell receptor beta chains follows, all from one sample in a study of blood T cell repertoires in COVID-19. Clones were sequenced by immunoSEQ multiplex PCR, and TCRdb holds only the in-frame ones, with some missing. The sample lists about 190,000 clones, about 88% occurring once. Sequenced input: peripheral blood. These receptors all come from a woman between 40 and 50 years old who had recovered from COVID-19. The CDR3 runs from the conserved cysteine through the conserved F or W. A D gene is named only where the DNA matches it firmly. Clone size, where shown, is once, few, many, or a class for clones that have expanded.

TRBD1,NA,TRBJ1-2,TRBV7-9,TGTGCCAGCAGCTTCGCTGACAGGGCTTATGTCACCTTC,CASSFADRAYVTF
TRBD1,NA,TRBJ1-5,TRBV12-5,TGTGCTAGTGTTGGGACAGGGGGTCAGCCCCAGCATTTT,CASVGTGGQPQHF
NA,NA,TRBJ2-2,TRBV15,TGTGCCACCAGCAGAGATCGGGGCACCGGGGAGCTGTTTTTT,CATSRDRGTGELFF
NA,NA,TRBJ1-2,TRBV5-5,TGTGCCAGCAGCTTAGAAACAGGGAACTATGGCTACACCTTC,CASSLETGNYGYTF
TRBD2,NA,TRBJ2-5,TRBV7-3,TGTGCCAGCAGCTTAACTGGACTAGATTCGGAGACCCAGTACTTC,CASSLTGLDSETQYF
NA,NA,TRBJ1-1,TRBV6-6,TGTGCCAGCAGTCTCGGGGCCGGGACTACGGGGACTGAAGCTTTCTTT,CASSLGAGTTGTEAFF
TRBD1,few,TRBJ1-2,TRBV7-8,TGTGCCAGCAGCTTATGGTCAGGGGGCGATGGTGGCTACACCTTC,CASSLWSGGDGGYTF
TRBD1,NA,TRBJ2-7,TRBV28,TGTGCCAGCAGTCCAATTCGGGACAGCTCCTACGAGCAGTACTTC,CASSPIRDSSYEQYF
TRBD1,NA,TRBJ2-5,TRBV27,TGTGCCAGCAGTTATAAGGACAGGGTGTGGGGAGAGACCCAGTACTTC,CASSYKDRVWGETQYF
NA,NA,TRBJ1-4,TRBV11-2,TGTGCCAGCAGCCACCGGGACATCCTTAATGAAAAACTGTTTTTT,CASSHRDILNEKLFF
TRBD1,NA,TRBJ1-2,TRBV5-1,TGCGCCAGCAGCTTGGCCGGACAGGATATTAACTATGGCTACACCTTC,CASSLAGQDINYGYTF
TRBD2,NA,TRBJ2-7,TRBV4-2,TGTGCCAGCAGCCAAGCCTCTAGCGGGAACTACGAGCAGTACTTC,CASSQASSGNYEQYF
NA,NA,TRBJ2-3,TRBV18,TGTGCCAGCTCACCACGGCCAGATACAGATACGCAGTATTTT,CASSPRPDTDTQYF
NA,NA,TRBJ2-2,TRBV4-3,TGCGCCAGCAGCCAAGACGAGGGTAACACCGGGGAGCTGTTTTTT,CASSQDEGNTGELFF
NA,few,TRBJ2-1,TRBV30,TGTGCCTGGAGTGTACAGGGCAATGAGCAGTTCTTC,CAWSVQGNEQFF
TRBD2,NA,TRBJ2-1,TRBV24-1,TGTGCCACCAGTGGGGAAAGAACCGGGACTAGCGGGAGCTCCTACAATGAGCAGTTCTTC,CATSGERTGTSGSSYNEQFF
NA,NA,TRBJ1-4,TRBV7-9,TGTGCCAGCAGAACAGACCGAGACGTTGAAAAACTGTTTTTT,CASRTDRDVEKLFF
TRBD1,few,TRBJ2-7,TRBV5-4,TGTGCCAGCAGCTTAGGACAGGGAGTCGAGCAGTACTTC,CASSLGQGVEQYF
NA,NA,TRBJ2-5,TRBV3-1/TRBV3-2,TGTGCCAGCAGCCCACAGTCAGAGACCCAGTACTTC,CASSPQSETQYF
TRBD1,once,TRBJ2-1,TRBV27,TGTGCCAGCAGAGACGACAGGGGCCATTACAATGAGCAGTTCTTC,CASRDDRGHYNEQFF
NA,NA,TRBJ2-3,TRBV18,TGTGCCAGCTCACCGGGGACTCAGCACAGAGTTACGCAGTATTTT,CASSPGTQHRVTQYF
TRBD1,NA,TRBJ1-2,TRBV2,TGTGCCAGCAGTGGCCGGACAGGGGGCGACTATGGCTACACCTTC,CASSGRTGGDYGYTF
NA,NA,TRBJ1-1,TRBV3-1/TRBV3-2,TGTGCCAGCAGCCAAGCGACGCCGTACAGGGTTGCCACTGAAGCTTTCTTT,CASSQATPYRVATEAFF
NA,NA,TRBJ1-3,TRBV7-2,TGTGCCAGCAGCTTAGCCGAGGGAACGTTCTCTGGAAACACCATATATTTT,CASSLAEGTFSGNTIYF
TRBD2,NA,TRBJ2-2,TRBV5-8,TGTGCCAGCACCACCGGGACTACGAACACCGGGGAGCTGTTTTTT,CASTTGTTNTGELFF
NA,NA,TRBJ2-1,TRBV2,TGTGCCAGCAGGTTATCCTCTCCGGGACAGTTCTTC,CASRLSSPGQFF
NA,NA,TRBJ1-1,TRBV2,TGTGCCAGCAGTGAACAAGGGGTGCGGACTGAAGCTTTCTTT,CASSEQGVRTEAFF
NA,NA,TRBJ2-7,TRBV5-1,TGCGCCAGCAGCTTGGAACAGGGCCCCTACGAGCAGTACTTC,CASSLEQGPYEQYF
NA,NA,TRBJ1-4,TRBV6-5,TGTGCCAGCAGTTACGGGCAGGGTAATGAAAAACTGTTTTTT,CASSYGQGNEKLFF
NA,NA,TRBJ2-1,TRBV2,TGTGCCAGCAGGACTAGGGGTCTTTACAATGAGCAGTTCTTC,CASRTRGLYNEQFF
NA,once,TRBJ1-2,TRBV5-6,TGTGCCAGCACCGGGGGATTCGGGGAGGGCTACACCTTC,CASTGGFGEGYTF
TRBD2,NA,TRBJ2-3,TRBV27,TGTGCCAGCAGGGAAGAGACTAGCGGAGCCGGAAAAGATACGCAGTATTTT,CASREETSGAGKDTQYF